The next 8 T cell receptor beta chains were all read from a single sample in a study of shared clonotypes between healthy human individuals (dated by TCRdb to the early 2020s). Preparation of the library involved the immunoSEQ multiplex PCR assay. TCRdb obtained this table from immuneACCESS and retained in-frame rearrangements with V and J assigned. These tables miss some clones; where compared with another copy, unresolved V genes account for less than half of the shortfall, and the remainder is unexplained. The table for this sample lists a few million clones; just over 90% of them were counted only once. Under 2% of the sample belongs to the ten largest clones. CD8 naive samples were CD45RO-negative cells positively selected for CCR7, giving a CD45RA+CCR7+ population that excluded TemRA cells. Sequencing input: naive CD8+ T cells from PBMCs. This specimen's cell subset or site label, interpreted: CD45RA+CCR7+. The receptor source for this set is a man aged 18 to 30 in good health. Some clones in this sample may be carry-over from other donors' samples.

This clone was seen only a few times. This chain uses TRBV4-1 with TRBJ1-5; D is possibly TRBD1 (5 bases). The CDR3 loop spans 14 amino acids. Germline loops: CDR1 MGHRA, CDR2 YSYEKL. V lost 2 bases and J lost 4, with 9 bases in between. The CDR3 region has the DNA TGCGCCAGCAGCCAACAGACAGAGAATCAGCCCCAGCATTTT. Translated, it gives CASSQQTENQPQHF.

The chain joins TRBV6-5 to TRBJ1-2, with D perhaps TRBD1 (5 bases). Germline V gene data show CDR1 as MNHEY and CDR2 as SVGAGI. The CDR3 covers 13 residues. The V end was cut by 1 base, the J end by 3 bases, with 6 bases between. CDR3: CASSYFRDYGYTF. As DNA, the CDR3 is TGTGCCAGCAGTTACTTCAGGGACTATGGCTACACCTTC.

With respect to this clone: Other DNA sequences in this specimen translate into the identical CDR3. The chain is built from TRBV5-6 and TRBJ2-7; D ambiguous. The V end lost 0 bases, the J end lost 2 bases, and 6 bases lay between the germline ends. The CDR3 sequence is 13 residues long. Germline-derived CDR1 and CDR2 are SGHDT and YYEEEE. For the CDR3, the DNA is TGTGCCAGCAGCTTGGGCACAACCTACGAGCAGTACTTC. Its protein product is CASSLGTTYEQYF.

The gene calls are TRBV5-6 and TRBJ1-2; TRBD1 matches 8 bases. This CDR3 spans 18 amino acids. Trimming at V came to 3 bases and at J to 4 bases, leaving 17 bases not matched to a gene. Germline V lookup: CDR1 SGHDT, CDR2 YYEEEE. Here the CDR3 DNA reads TGTGCCAGCAGCTCACCCGACAGGGGCCACGACCTGGGCTATGGCTACACCTTC. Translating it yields CASSSPDRGHDLGYGYTF.

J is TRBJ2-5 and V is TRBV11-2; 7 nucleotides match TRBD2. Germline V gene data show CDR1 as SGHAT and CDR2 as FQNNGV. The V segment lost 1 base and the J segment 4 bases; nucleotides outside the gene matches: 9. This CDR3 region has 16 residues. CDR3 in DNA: TGTGCCAGCAGCTTAGGCGGGGGAACTACGCGAGAGACCCAGTACTTC. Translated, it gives CASSLGGGTTRETQYF.

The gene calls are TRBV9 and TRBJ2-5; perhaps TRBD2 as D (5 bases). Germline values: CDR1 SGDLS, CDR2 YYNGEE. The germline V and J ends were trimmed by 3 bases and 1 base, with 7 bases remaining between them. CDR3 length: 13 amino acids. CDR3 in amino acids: CASSDRGQETQYF. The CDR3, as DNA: TGTGCCAGCAGCGACCGGGGCCAAGAGACCCAGTACTTC.

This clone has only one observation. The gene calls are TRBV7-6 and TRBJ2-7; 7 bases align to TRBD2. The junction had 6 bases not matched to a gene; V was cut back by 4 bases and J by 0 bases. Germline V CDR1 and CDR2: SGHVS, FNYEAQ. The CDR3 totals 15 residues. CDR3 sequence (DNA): TGTGCCAGCAGCTATAGGGCTAGCGGCTCCTACGAGCAGTACTTC. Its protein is CASSYRASGSYEQYF.

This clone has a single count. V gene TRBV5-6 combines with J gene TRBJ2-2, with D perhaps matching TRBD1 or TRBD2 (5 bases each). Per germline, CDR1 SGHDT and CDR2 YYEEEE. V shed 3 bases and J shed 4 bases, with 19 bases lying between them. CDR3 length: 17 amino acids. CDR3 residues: CASSSSYRTRVTGELFF. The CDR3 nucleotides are TGTGCCAGCAGCTCCAGCTACAGGACGAGGGTCACCGGGGAGCTGTTTTTT.